This TCR beta chain originates from a study of low-dose radiotherapy and immunotherapy resistance in tumors. Study at large: Every six weeks patients received intravenous ipilimumab 1 mg/kg, and every two weeks they received intravenous nivolumab 240 mg.

As for time point: before trial treatment. Gene-specific TRAV and TRBV primers were used for first-strand cDNA, covering alpha and beta chains. The authors amplified TCRs for about 20 PCR cycles with a constant-region primer and a V-primer adapter. TCRdb re-called the reads through MiXCR, storing one row per CDR3 protein. This table has 75,000 to 95,000 distinct CDR3 sequences, more than 8.5% appearing once. This clonotype was counted many times. Germline V gene sequence: CDR1 MNHEY, CDR2 SVGEGT. The V segment lost 11 bases and the J segment 10 bases; nucleotides outside the gene matches: 22. The CDR3 has 16 amino acids.

This chain connects TRBV6-2 or TRBV6-3 to TRBJ2-1, with 8 bases identical to TRBD2. Source: PBMCs, taken before treatment. This receptor was taken from a male donor with prostate cancer. For the CDR3, the DNA is TGTGCCGTCGAGGGGGGGATCGGGAGGGCCTCTAAGGAGCAGTTCTTC. Protein: CAVEGGIGRASKEQFF.